One sample yielded the 2 T cell receptor beta chains listed below, sequenced in a study of identifying expanded T cells in peripheral blood. The table came from immunoSEQ multiplex PCR; TCRdb's copy has only in-frame clones and leaves some out. The profile shows some 78,000 clones, less than 90% of them singletons. Source material: blood. The receptors here all came from a person between 18 and 75 years old in good health.

V gene TRBV30 combines with J gene TRBJ1-2, with a possible D match to TRBD1 (5 bases). Germline-derived CDR1 and CDR2 are GTSNPN and SVGIG (reference sequence). Trimming pared 4 bases from V and 2 bases from J, leaving 11 bases between. This CDR3 has 13 amino acids. The CDR3 bases are TGTGCCTGGATAGACCAGGGAAACTATGGCTACACCTTC. The encoded protein is CAWIDQGNYGYTF.

This clone was seen only once. The chain is built from TRBV5-4 and TRBJ2-2; D may match TRBD1 or TRBD2 (5 bases each). Germline CDR1 and CDR2: SGHNT and YYREEE (reference sequence). The CDR3 spans 14 residues. V was cut by 4 bases and J by 3 bases, with 10 bases left in between. The CDR3 region has the DNA TGTGCCAGCAGCCGAGGGGATGACACCGGGGAGCTGTTTTTT. It is translated as CASSRGDDTGELFF.